This T cell receptor (beta chain) was recorded in a study of cytomegalovirus exposure and HLA in healthy donors. Looked up from germline, CDR1 is MNHNS and CDR2 is SASEGT. V lost 5 bases, J lost 5 bases, and 9 bases stayed unmatched. The CDR3 has 15 amino acids. This table comes from immunoSEQ multiplex PCR, and its TCRdb copy is limited to in-frame clones, with some not included. The sample has over 110,000 clones, around 87% seen once. Input material: PBMCs. The TCR sequence derives from a man between 18 and 29 years old in good health and CMV-seropositive. The J gene is TRBJ1-2, the V gene TRBV6-1, with 9 bases lining up with TRBD1. CDR3 protein: CASSIDFGTGYGYTF. The DNA for the CDR3 is TGTGCCAGCAGTATAGACTTCGGGACAGGGTATGGCTACACCTTC.